The 13 T cell receptor beta chains below all came from one sample that was sequenced in a study of T cell responses to AZD1222 COVID-19 vaccine. The assay was immunoSEQ multiplex PCR, and TCRdb's table has in-frame clones only and misses some. The repertoire consists of about 120,000 clones, with 84% occurring once and the leading ten covering around a quarter. The material was peripheral blood, obtained 28 days after the second AZD1222 dose. These receptors came from an adult who received the AZD1222 COVID-19 vaccine.

The rearrangement links TRBV5-1 to TRBJ1-2; D gene unclear. V gave up 4 bases and J gave up 1 base, with 11 bases separating them. CDR3 size: 14 residues. Germline V gene sequence: CDR1 SGHRS, CDR2 YFSETQ. CDR3 coding DNA: TGCGCCAGCAGCCCGTGGACTCGTAACTATGGCTACACCTTC. Its protein is CASSPWTRNYGYTF.

The gene calls are TRBV28 and TRBJ1-3; D is unresolved. Germline-derived CDR1 and CDR2 are MDHEN and SYDVKM. The CDR3 has 14 amino acids. V was clipped by 6 bases and J by 0 bases, with 9 bases between them. As DNA, the CDR3 is TGTGCCAGCAGACCCTCCCTCTCTGGAAACACCATATATTTT. Protein: CASRPSLSGNTIYF.

The chain couples TRBV7-2 to TRBJ2-7; the match to TRBD2 covers 13 bases. V trimming: 4 bases; J trimming: 6 bases; junction bases outside the gene matches: 12. This CDR3 is 17 amino acids long. The V gene's germline CDR1 is SGHTA and CDR2 FQGNSA. CDR3 bases: TGTGCCAGCAGCTCCGGACTAGCGGGGGCTCCTAGGCTCGAGCAGTACTTC. It encodes CASSSGLAGAPRLEQYF.

The CDR3 DNA is TGTGCCAGTAGTATAGTGGGTCAGGGGGCTATCCCTGAAGCTTTCTTT. Translated: CASSIVGQGAIPEAFF. V gene TRBV19 combines with J gene TRBJ1-1; TRBD1 aligns across 8 bases. Germline values: CDR1 LNHDA, CDR2 SQIVND (reference sequence). Trimming at V came to 1 base and at J to 6 bases, leaving 10 bases not matched to a gene. The CDR3 is made up of 16 amino acids.

This chain joins TRBV11-2 and TRBJ1-4, with TRBD1 as a possible D gene (5 bases). This CDR3 contains 15 residues. Trimming left V 8 bases short and J 3 bases short, with 16 bases between. Germline V gene sequence: CDR1 SGHAT, CDR2 FQNNGV. The CDR3: CASDDRGDSNEKLFF. CDR3 in DNA: TGTGCCAGCGACGATAGAGGGGATTCTAATGAAAAACTGTTTTTT. The variable domain in full, with the rest retrieved from reference TRBV11-2 and TRBJ1-4, is EAGVAQSPRYKIIEKRQSVAFWCNPISGHATLYWYQQILGQGPKLLIQFQNNGVVDDSQLPKDRFSAERLKGVDSTLKIQPAKLEDSAVYLCASDDRGDSNEKLFFGSGTQLSVL.

This chain joins TRBV28 and TRBJ1-1, with D uncertain. Trimming took 1 base from V and 0 from J, leaving 9 bases between them. There are 15 residues in the CDR3. Germline loops: CDR1 MDHEN, CDR2 SYDVKM. CDR3 loop: CASSLLGAMNTEAFF. The CDR3, as DNA: TGTGCCAGCAGTTTATTAGGAGCAATGAACACTGAAGCTTTCTTT.

The chain recombines TRBV28 with TRBJ2-3; possibly TRBD1 for D (5 bases). Per germline, CDR1 MDHEN and CDR2 SYDVKM. With 3 bases removed from V and 3 bases from J, the gap between germline ends came to 13 bases. This CDR3 contains 15 residues. For the CDR3, the DNA is TGTGCCAGCAGTTTTTTCAGGGCCACGACAGATACGCAGTATTTT. As protein: CASSFFRATTDTQYF.

This clone was found once. The chain is built from TRBV5-6 and TRBJ2-5; maybe TRBD2 (5 bases). CDR3 length: 13 amino acids. Germline assignment: CDR1 SGHDT and CDR2 YYEEEE. V was pared by 6 bases and J by 3 bases, with 12 bases between. CDR3 nucleotide sequence: TGTGCCAGCACCGGGCCGGGGAAAGAGACCCAGTACTTC. It translates to CASTGPGKETQYF.

The sample holds one count of this clone. This chain links TRBV7-9 with TRBJ2-6; TRBD2 is a possible D gene (6 bases). Germline V gene lookup returns CDR1 SEHNR and CDR2 FQNEAQ (reference sequence). CDR3 length equals 19 residues. Trimming removed 2 bases from V and 4 bases from J, with 21 bases in between. The CDR3, as DNA: TGTGCCAGCAGCTTATTTGTTGGGACTTCTTTCAGGGGGGCCAACGTCCTGACTTTC. Translating gives CASSLFVGTSFRGANVLTF.

The V call is TRBV7-8, the J call TRBJ1-4; no clear D gene. The CDR3 length is 15 residues. V lost 5 bases to trimming and J lost 6 bases, with 16 bases between them. Germline V lookup: CDR1 SGHVS, CDR2 FQNEAQ. The CDR3 sequence: CASSENVGSDEKLFF. DNA of the CDR3: TGTGCCAGCAGCGAAAACGTTGGGTCGGATGAAAAACTGTTTTTT.

Notes on this clone: At one end, the junction sequence differs from germline, possibly due to a read error. The chain is built from TRBV2 and TRBJ1-5, with 7 nucleotides matching TRBD1. This CDR3 comprises 15 residues. CDR1 SNHLY and CDR2 FYNNEI come from the germline V gene. The CDR3 bases are TGTGCCAGCAGCGAAGACAGGGCGGCGTATCAGCCCCAGCATTTT. This translates into CASSEDRAAYQPQHF.

This clone was observed a single time. The genes are TRBV3-1 (or the pseudogene TRBV3-2) and TRBJ1-2, with D hard to call. This CDR3 has 15 amino acids. V lost 2 bases and J 4 bases, leaving 14 bases between the germline ends. Germline CDR1 is LGHDT and CDR2 is YNNKEL (reference sequence). The CDR3, as DNA: TGTGCCAGCAGCCAATATATATACCCAAGCTATGGCTACACCTTC. Amino acid sequence: CASSQYIYPSYGYTF.

The chain links TRBV9 to TRBJ1-5; D may be TRBD1 (5 bases). The V and J ends lost 2 bases and 3 bases respectively, with 9 bases between them. CDR1 SGDLS and CDR2 YYNGEE come from the germline V gene. The CDR3 spans 14 residues. The CDR3 DNA sequence: TGTGCCAGCAGCGTCGGACACACCAATCAGCCCCAGCATTTT. Translation: CASSVGHTNQPQHF.